Each of the 30 T cell receptor beta chains below was sequenced from the same sample in a study of blood T cells in healthy people across ages. The second PCR ran about 6 to 12 cycles with a sample-barcoded 5' primer and J-beta primers. TCRdb called the 5' RACE reads again in MiXCR, with one record for every CDR3 protein. Here the sample spans 1.5 million to 2 million distinct CDR3 sequences, approximately 40% being singletons. Source material: blood. The receptors were gathered from a human donor in good health.

The V and J genes are TRBV9 and TRBJ2-1; 9 positions agree with TRBD2. The CDR3 extends over 15 amino acids. V lost 1 base to trimming and J lost 9 bases; unmatched junction nucleotides: 8. Germline V CDR1 and CDR2: SGDLS, YYNGEE. Here the CDR3 reads CASSVMGTSRTEQFF. Here the CDR3 DNA reads TGTGCCAGCAGCGTAATGGGGACTAGCCGTACTGAGCAGTTCTTC.

The chain recombines TRBV11-2 with TRBJ2-3; TRBD2 matches at 15 bases. The ends lost 1 base at V and 5 bases at J; junction bases unmatched: 7. CDR1 and CDR2 from the germline V gene are SGHAT and FQNNGV. The CDR3 is 18 amino acids. CDR3 bases: TGTGCCAGCAGCTTAGGGCGGACTAGCGGGGGGGCAGGAGATACGCAGTATTTT. Translating it yields CASSLGRTSGGAGDTQYF.

As to this clonotype: One end of the junction fails to match germline, which may point to a read error. This chain joins TRBV12-3 or TRBV12-4 and TRBJ1-2, with 10 bases matching TRBD1. This CDR3 spans 15 amino acids. The CDR3 DNA follows: TGTACCAGCAGTTTCGGGGGACAGGGGAACTATGGCTACACCTTC. As protein: CTSSFGGQGNYGYTF.

This clonotype was observed a few times. This sequence joins TRBV20-1 and TRBJ2-7, with a possible D match to TRBD2 (7 bases). Trimming stripped 1 base from V and 3 bases from J, with 13 bases between. This CDR3 contains 14 residues. Germline assignment: CDR1 DFQATT and CDR2 SNEGSKA (reference sequence). DNA for the CDR3: TGCAGTGCTAGAGTTGGGGGGGGCTTCTACGAGCAGTACTTC. Its translation is CSARVGGGFYEQYF.

The chain links TRBV5-5 to TRBJ1-2; D possibly corresponds to TRBD1 (5 bases). Germline loops: CDR1 SGHKS, CDR2 YYEKEE (reference sequence). Between the trimmed V and J ends, which lost 0 bases and 0 bases, there was a span of 12 bases. The CDR3 covers 16 residues. The CDR3 loop is CASSLAYRPSNYGYTF. The CDR3 region has the DNA TGTGCCAGCAGCTTGGCGTACAGGCCTTCTAACTATGGCTACACCTTC.

The J gene is TRBJ1-4, the V gene TRBV25-1; the match to TRBD1 covers 8 bases. This CDR3 region has 17 residues. The V segment lost 1 base and the J segment 3 bases; nucleotides outside the gene matches: 7. Germline CDR1 and CDR2: MGHDK and SYGVNS. The CDR3: CASSEWGRGPANEKLFF. The CDR3 region has the DNA TGTGCCAGCAGTGAATGGGGCAGGGGGCCGGCTAATGAAAAACTGTTTTTT.

This clonotype was seen only a few times. The chain combines TRBV7-2 with TRBJ1-1; D gene unclear. V was trimmed by 5 bases and J by 10 bases, leaving 20 bases between them. The CDR3 contains 14 residues. Germline V CDR1 and CDR2: SGHTA, FQGNSA. The CDR3 nucleotides read TGTGCCAGCAGCCAAAATCGACTTACCCGAGGAGCTTTCTTT. Its protein product is CASSQNRLTRGAFF.

The chain has TRBV12-3 or TRBV12-4 and TRBJ1-5; tentative D call: TRBD1 (6 bases). CDR3 size: 12 residues. The ends were cut back, 6 bases at V and 9 bases at J, with 12 bases in the middle. As DNA, the CDR3 is TGTGCCAGCAGAACAGGGAGAGGGCCCCAGCATTTT. Its protein is CASRTGRGPQHF.

The rearrangement uses TRBV5-8 and TRBJ2-7, with D possibly being TRBD1 (5 bases). Germline V gene data show CDR1 as SGHTS and CDR2 as YDEGEE. CDR3 size: 15 residues. Trimming removed 3 bases from V and 2 bases from J, with 15 bases in between. The CDR3 coding sequence is TGTGCCAGCAGCTCCAGGGCCTTGAGGACCTACGAGCAGTACTTC. Encoded protein: CASSSRALRTYEQYF.

This clonotype was detected only a few times. The rearrangement links TRBV29-1 to TRBJ2-1; 9 bases are shared with TRBD2. CDR1 and CDR2 from the germline V gene are SQVTM and ANQGSEA. CDR3 length: 17 residues. V shed 1 base, J shed 7 bases, and the junction held 14 bases outside the gene matches. Here the CDR3 DNA reads TGCAGCGTTGAAGTTACGGCGGGGGGGCTTTTTGGAAATGAGCAGTTCTTC. Translation gives CSVEVTAGGLFGNEQFF.

The chain uses TRBV7-9 and TRBJ1-1; D is undetermined. The CDR3 totals 13 residues. The ends were cut back, 6 bases at V and 1 base at J, with 9 bases in the middle. The V gene's germline CDR1 is SEHNR and CDR2 FQNEAQ (reference sequence). The CDR3 protein is CASSPWPNTEAFF. The CDR3 nucleotides are TGTGCCAGCAGTCCCTGGCCGAACACTGAAGCTTTCTTT.

This clonotype was detected only a few times. V gene TRBV4-1 combines with J gene TRBJ1-1; maybe TRBD1 (5 bases). From germline, CDR1 is MGHRA and CDR2 YSYEKL. This CDR3 spans 14 amino acids. V lost 0 bases and J 4 bases, leaving 9 bases between the germline ends. Here the CDR3 DNA reads TGCGCCAGCAGCCAAGAACAGGTGGCCACTGAAGCTTTCTTT. Translated: CASSQEQVATEAFF.

This clonotype occurred many times. The chain carries TRBV2 and TRBJ2-4, with TRBD1 as a possible D gene (6 bases). Between the trimmed V and J ends, which lost 10 bases and 2 bases, there was a span of 12 bases. In germline, CDR1 is SNHLY, CDR2 FYNNEI. This CDR3 has 13 amino acids. The DNA of the CDR3 is TGTGCCACCAAAGGACAGACCAAAAACATTCAGTACTTC. This codes for CATKGQTKNIQYF.

This clonotype was seen only a few times. The chain joins TRBV27 to TRBJ1-2; 7 bases align to TRBD1. The V segment lost 11 bases and the J segment 0 bases; nucleotides outside the gene matches: 6. The CDR3 is 13 amino acids. The germline CDR1 and CDR2 sequences are MNHEY and SMNVEV (reference sequence). The CDR3 coding sequence is TGTGCCTCTCGGGACAGAGCTAACTATGGCTACACCTTC. This codes for CASRDRANYGYTF.

As to this clonotype: The conserved closing phenylalanine or tryptophan is absent in this CDR3, likely reflecting a read error. The chain joins TRBV2 to TRBJ2-5; possibly TRBD2 for D (5 bases). Germline CDR1 is SNHLY and CDR2 is FYNNEI. The CDR3 is 15 residues long. With 1 base removed from V and 3 bases from J, the gap between germline ends came to 12 bases. The CDR3 here is CASSEGVDYEETQYC. CDR3 DNA: TGTGCCAGCAGTGAAGGGGTTGACTACGAAGAGACCCAGTACTGC.

V is TRBV6-2 or TRBV6-3 and J is TRBJ2-5, with 9 bases lining up with TRBD1. CDR1 and CDR2 (germline): MNHEY, SVGEGT. CDR3 length: 14 residues. V was pared by 5 bases and J by 5 bases, with 6 bases of the junction left unmatched. CDR3 region: CASSTRQGVETQYF. CDR3 DNA: TGTGCCAGCAGTACAAGACAGGGGGTTGAGACCCAGTACTTC.

With regard to this clonotype: A junction end diverges from the germline sequence, so it may reflect a read error. This chain uses TRBV12-3 or TRBV12-4 with TRBJ2-1; 12 bases are shared with TRBD2. The CDR3 contains 17 residues. CDR3 region: CASKRNGASGGVNGQFF. The CDR3 coding sequence is TGTGCCAGCAAACGAAATGGGGCTAGCGGGGGGGTCAATGGGCAGTTCTTC.

The chain carries TRBV29-1 and TRBJ2-4, with 10 bases lining up with TRBD2. Germline V gene data show CDR1 as SQVTM and CDR2 as ANQGSEA. The CDR3 contains 13 residues. The V and J ends lost 6 bases and 13 bases, in that order; junction bases with no gene match: 12. The CDR3 loop is CSVGLAEYNEQYF. The DNA of the CDR3 is TGCAGCGTCGGACTAGCGGAGTACAATGAGCAGTACTTC.

The chain is built from TRBV7-2 and TRBJ2-3, with D maybe TRBD1 (6 bases). Looked up from germline, CDR1 is SGHTA and CDR2 is FQGNSA. Deletions cut 5 bases from V and 4 bases from J, with 19 bases between. CDR3 length: 16 amino acids. The CDR3 region is CASSVVGQGYADTQYF. In DNA form, the CDR3 reads TGTGCCAGCAGCGTGGTGGGGCAGGGGTACGCAGATACGCAGTATTTT.

This chain joins TRBV6-5 and TRBJ1-1; the D gene is possibly TRBD1 (6 bases). The V gene's germline CDR1 is MNHEY and CDR2 SVGAGI. The CDR3 runs 13 residues. Trimming cost V 6 bases and J 0 bases, with 8 bases left between them. CDR3 in amino acids: CASRQGLNTEAFF. The CDR3, as DNA: TGTGCCAGCAGACAGGGACTGAACACTGAAGCTTTCTTT.

This clonotype was found a few times. The J gene is TRBJ1-2, the V gene TRBV3-1; D ambiguous. V was pared by 3 bases and J by 8 bases, with 10 bases between. Germline-derived CDR1 and CDR2 are LGHDT and YNNKEL (reference sequence). The CDR3 extends over 12 amino acids. The CDR3 reads CASSQDLRGYTF. The CDR3 DNA is TGTGCCAGCAGCCAGGACTTACGGGGCTACACCTTC.

The J gene is TRBJ2-5, the V gene TRBV14; D is undetermined. This CDR3 contains 14 residues. Trimming pared 2 bases from V and 2 bases from J, leaving 9 bases between. In germline, CDR1 is SGHDN, CDR2 FVKESK. CDR3: CASSQRFGQETQYF. The CDR3 DNA sequence: TGTGCCAGCAGCCAAAGGTTTGGACAAGAGACCCAGTACTTC. Using reference TRBV14 and TRBJ2-5 for the parts outside the CDR3, the full variable domain is EAGVTQFPSHSVIEKGQTVTLRCDPISGHDNLYWYRRVMGKEIKFLLHFVKESKQDESGMPNNRFLAERTGGTYSTLKVQPAELEDSGVYFCASSQRFGQETQYFGPGTRLLVL.

The chain recombines TRBV11-2 with TRBJ1-2, with 9 nucleotides matching TRBD1. Trimming took 1 base from V and 7 from J; bases not matched to a gene: 10. Germline V gene data show CDR1 as SGHAT and CDR2 as FQNNGV. The CDR3 is 16 amino acids. CDR3 region: CASSLVGGQGVGGYTF. CDR3 sequence (DNA): TGTGCCAGCAGCTTAGTAGGGGGACAGGGTGTTGGTGGCTACACCTTC.

The chain joins TRBV11-2 to TRBJ1-5; 7 bases are a match to TRBD1. The CDR3 runs 22 residues. V dropped 5 bases and J dropped 7; count of bases not matched to a gene: 32. Germline V gene sequence: CDR1 SGHAT, CDR2 FQNNGV. CDR3 nucleotide sequence: TGTGCCAGCAGCAAAGTTTGTCCCGGCCGGGACAGCGATCCCTCTAAGGGGCAGCCCCAGCATTTT. Its translation is CASSKVCPGRDSDPSKGQPQHF.

This clonotype was seen only a few times. V is TRBV7-2 and J is TRBJ1-2; D not resolved. The CDR3 is 14 amino acids. The germline gives CDR1 SGHTA, CDR2 FQGNSA. V shed 5 bases and J shed 4 bases, with 14 bases lying between them. CDR3 sequence: CASSLRLVGYGYTF. In nucleotides, the CDR3 is TGTGCCAGCAGCCTTAGGTTGGTGGGCTATGGCTACACCTTC.

The chain recombines TRBV12-3 or TRBV12-4 with TRBJ1-2; 8 nucleotides match TRBD1. The CDR3 length is 15 residues. With V trimmed by 4 bases and J by 4 bases, 8 bases remained unmatched. DNA of the CDR3: TGTGCCAGCAGTTCCAGGGGGCCCCGGGGCTATGGCTACACCTTC. Its translation: CASSSRGPRGYGYTF.

Worth noting for this clonotype: The junction and the germline gene differ at one end; a read error may be behind it. The rearrangement joins TRBV27 to TRBJ2-7; D possibly corresponds to TRBD1 (6 bases). The germline V gene encodes CDR1 MNHEY and CDR2 SMNVEV (reference sequence). CDR3 length equals 16 residues. CDR3 sequence (DNA): TGTGCCAGCATTTTAAGGAAACGGGACATTTCCTACGAGCAGTACTTC. This gives the protein CASILRKRDISYEQYF.

Of note for this clonotype: This may arise from a read error, as a much more abundant clone is one base away. The chain joins TRBV2 to TRBJ2-5, with D perhaps TRBD1 (6 bases). The CDR3 is made up of 14 amino acids. V was cut by 7 bases and J by 13 bases, with 25 bases left in between. CDR1 is SNHLY and CDR2 is FYNNEI in the germline V gene. The CDR3 loop is CASTLEDRAYERYF. CDR3 bases: TGTGCCAGCACCCTGGAGGACAGAGCCTACGAGCGGTACTTC.

This clonotype has only one observation. The chain combines TRBV2 with TRBJ2-4; perhaps TRBD2 as D (5 bases). Germline CDR1 reads SNHLY; CDR2 reads FYNNEI. The V and J ends lost 8 bases and 0 bases respectively, with 8 bases between them. The CDR3 is 13 residues long. The CDR3 DNA reads TGTGCCAGCGGGAGACTAGCCAAAAACATTCAGTACTTC. This codes for CASGRLAKNIQYF.

The chain has TRBV12-3 or TRBV12-4 and TRBJ1-1; no firm D call. The CDR3 loop spans 13 amino acids. With 7 bases removed from V and 0 bases from J, the gap between germline ends came to 9 bases. DNA for the CDR3: TGTGCCAGCAACCGACGTATGAACACTGAAGCTTTCTTT. It yields the protein CASNRRMNTEAFF.